This TCR beta chain was sequenced during a study of T cells in localized non-small cell lung cancer. General observations from the study: Patients showing higher blood T cell density tended to see longer overall survival. Highest T cell clonality was seen in uninvolved adjacent lung, surpassing that measured in tumor. Paired adjacent lung recovered a median about 61 of the top 100 tumor clones.

The assay was immunoSEQ multiplex PCR, and TCRdb's table has in-frame clones only and misses some. There are more than 45,000 clones in the sample; approximately 83% occur only once, and 17% lies in the top ten. CDR3 length: 12 amino acids. Deletions cut 2 bases from V and 4 bases from J, with 9 bases between. Germline V gene sequence: CDR1 GTSNPN, CDR2 SVGIG (reference sequence). Regarding this clone: Its cognate antigen is unknown.

The sequencing here drew on peripheral blood mononuclear cells, taken before any cancer treatment. The chain combines TRBV30 with TRBJ2-7; tentative D call: TRBD1 (5 bases). The TCR comes from a man aged 40-75 years with stage III lung adenocarcinoma. CDR3 bases: TGTGCCTGGAGTCCAGGGTTATACGAGCAGTACTTC. This codes for CAWSPGLYEQYF. The complete variable domain, with remaining parts taken from reference TRBV30 and TRBJ2-7, reads SQTIHQWPATLVQPVGSPLSLECTVEGTSNPNLYWYRQAAGRGLQLLFYSVGIGQISSEVPQNLSASRPQDRQFILSSKKLLLSDSGFYLCAWSPGLYEQYFGPGTRLTVT.